These 30 T cell receptor beta chains were all obtained from the same sample, sequenced in a study of beta chain features in type 1 diabetes. Broader study findings: Shorter TCRB CDR3s, moderately but significantly so, were found in Type 1 diabetes patients in all four CD4+ subsets.

Isolated RNA was reverse transcribed in full, so expressed TCRB transcripts were sequenced. This table comes from immunoSEQ multiplex PCR, and its TCRdb copy is limited to in-frame clones, with some not included. Of almost 350,000 clones detected, roughly 8.8% appear once; the ten largest clones hold around 1%. These receptors are not linked to any known antigen. The sample consisted of central memory CD4+ T cells from blood. These receptors all come from a young man with type 1 diabetes.

The genes are TRBV10-1 and TRBJ1-1, with 7 bases that match TRBD1. Germline loops: CDR1 WNHNN, CDR2 SYGVQD (reference sequence). The junction had 1 base not matched to a gene; V was cut back by 6 bases and J by 0 bases. The CDR3 has 13 residues. CDR3 in DNA: TGCGCCAGCAGACAGGGGTTGAACACTGAAGCTTTCTTT. Protein: CASRQGLNTEAFF.

For this clone: The same CDR3 also results from other DNA sequences found in this sample. The chain recombines TRBV10-3 with TRBJ2-3; D unresolved. Trimming took 2 bases from V and 1 from J, leaving 7 bases between them. Per germline, CDR1 ENHRY and CDR2 SYGVKD. This CDR3 has 14 residues. The CDR3 sequence is CAISEGQGTDTQYF. CDR3 nucleotides: TGTGCCATCAGTGAGGGGCAGGGCACAGATACGCAGTATTTT.

This clone appeared a few times. The CDR3 reads CAWSSGGANEQFF. The CDR3 nucleotides are TGTGCCTGGAGTAGCGGGGGGGCCAATGAGCAGTTCTTC. V is TRBV30 and J is TRBJ2-1, with TRBD2 matching 10 bases. Germline V gene lookup returns CDR1 GTSNPN and CDR2 SVGIG (reference sequence). This CDR3 spans 13 amino acids. With 2 bases clipped from V and 6 bases from J, the junction kept 1 base outside the gene matches.

This clone came up a few times. CDR3 sequence: CSGVLEVGAEAFF. The DNA for the CDR3 is TGCAGCGGTGTACTGGAGGTTGGGGCTGAAGCTTTCTTT. The chain recombines TRBV29-1 with TRBJ1-1; D is unresolved. V dropped 7 bases and J dropped 6 bases, with 18 bases sitting between them. The CDR3 runs to 13 residues. Germline values: CDR1 SQVTM, CDR2 ANQGSEA.

This clone was detected a few times. The CDR3 nucleotides are TGTGCCAGCAGTGAGACTATCCGCACAGATACGCAGTATTTT. It codes for CASSETIRTDTQYF. The V call is TRBV6-1, the J call TRBJ2-3, with D perhaps TRBD2 (5 bases). CDR1 is MNHNS and CDR2 is SASEGT in the germline V gene. The CDR3 sequence is 14 residues long. Between the trimmed V and J ends, which lost 3 bases and 1 base, there was a span of 8 bases.

Many counts were recorded for this clone. The same CDR3 can be traced to other DNA sequences in this sample. This rearrangement joins TRBV9 to TRBJ2-1; maybe TRBD2 (5 bases). Trimming took 0 bases from V and 1 from J, leaving 8 bases between them. This CDR3 contains 15 residues. Germline values: CDR1 SGDLS, CDR2 YYNGEE. CDR3: CASSVGGLSYNEQFF. The CDR3 nucleotides are TGTGCCAGCAGCGTAGGCGGGCTATCCTACAATGAGCAGTTCTTC.

This clone came up a few times. The chain has TRBV10-3 and TRBJ2-7; the match to TRBD1 covers 10 bases. The CDR3 runs to 15 residues. CDR1 and CDR2 (germline): ENHRY, SYGVKD. V was pared by 10 bases and J by 1 base, with 10 bases of the junction left unmatched. CDR3 loop: CASTERDRGSYEQYF. The CDR3 DNA reads TGTGCCAGCACCGAGAGGGACAGGGGTTCCTACGAGCAGTACTTC.

This clone showed up just a few times. Different DNA sequences within this sample yield the same CDR3. The chain joins TRBV4-1 to TRBJ1-5; D is perhaps TRBD1 (6 bases). The germline V and J ends were trimmed by 0 bases and 7 bases, with 13 bases remaining between them. This CDR3 is built from 15 residues. Germline V lookup: CDR1 MGHRA, CDR2 YSYEKL. The CDR3 region is CASSQDRQERQPQHF. DNA of the CDR3: TGCGCCAGCAGCCAAGATAGACAGGAAAGGCAGCCCCAGCATTTT.

This clone occurred a few times. Other DNA sequences in this sample translate to the same CDR3. CDR3 coding DNA: TGTGCCAGCAGCTTACGCGGTAGCGGGGGGGCCGGACAAGAGACCCAGTACTTC. Translating gives CASSLRGSGGAGQETQYF. The gene calls are TRBV7-9 and TRBJ2-5, with 11 bases lining up with TRBD2. The V and J ends lost 2 bases and 2 bases, in that order; junction bases with no gene match: 10. The germline V gene encodes CDR1 SEHNR and CDR2 FQNEAQ (reference sequence). There are 18 residues in the CDR3.

In its sample, this clone was seen a few times. This chain joins TRBV5-4 and TRBJ1-2; possibly TRBD1 for D (6 bases). Trimming removed 4 bases at V and 2 bases at J, with 12 bases between. Germline V gene lookup returns CDR1 SGHNT and CDR2 YYREEE (reference sequence). The CDR3 has 14 amino acids. In DNA form, the CDR3 reads TGTGCCAGCAGCGGGGGGCTCGTAAACTATGGCTACACCTTC. Translated, it gives CASSGGLVNYGYTF. The variable domain in full, with the rest retrieved from reference TRBV5-4 and TRBJ1-2, is ETGVTQSPTHLIKTRGQQVTLRCSSQSGHNTVSWYQQALGQGPQFIFQYYREEENGRGNFPPRFSGLQFPNYSSELNVNALELDDSALYLCASSGGLVNYGYTFGSGTRLTVV.

The CDR3 sequence: CASSIRRDGYTF. The CDR3 region has the DNA TGTGCCAGTAGTATCCGGAGGGATGGCTACACCTTC. This rearrangement joins TRBV19 to TRBJ1-2, with D unresolved. This CDR3 has 12 amino acids. Germline CDR1 is LNHDA and CDR2 is SQIVND (reference sequence). V lost 3 bases and J lost 6, with 8 bases in between.

The chain recombines TRBV18 with TRBJ2-3; D is ambiguous. This CDR3 is built from 15 residues. V was clipped by 4 bases and J by 2 bases, with 13 bases between them. Looked up from germline, CDR1 is KGHSH and CDR2 is LQKENI. The CDR3 nucleotides read TGTGCCAGCTCACGAATTTCAACTACCACAGATACGCAGTATTTT. Translation gives CASSRISTTTDTQYF.

This clone showed up just a few times. This rearrangement joins TRBV6-1 to TRBJ2-3, with D maybe TRBD1 (6 bases). The CDR3 contains 12 residues. Deletions cut 10 bases from V and 3 bases from J, with 11 bases between. The V gene's germline CDR1 is MNHNS and CDR2 SASEGT. CDR3 residues: CATSGETDTQYF. The CDR3 DNA reads TGTGCCACCTCAGGGGAGACAGATACGCAGTATTTT.

The chain links TRBV25-1 to TRBJ1-2, with 7 bases lining up with TRBD1. Unmatched junction bases numbered 8, after V lost 4 bases and J lost 6 bases. This CDR3 is 14 amino acids long. Germline V CDR1 and CDR2: MGHDK, SYGVNS. Written as DNA, the CDR3 is TGTGCCAGCAGTGCCGGGACAGCTCAGAATGGCTACACCTTC. Protein sequence: CASSAGTAQNGYTF.

The sample holds a few counts of this clone. V and J are TRBV10-3 and TRBJ2-1, with D perhaps matching TRBD1 (5 bases). V lost 2 bases to trimming and J lost 5 bases, with 10 bases between them. CDR1 is ENHRY, CDR2 SYGVKD, per germline. There are 14 residues in the CDR3. Here the CDR3 reads CAISEVGPHNEQFF. The CDR3 coding sequence is TGTGCCATCAGTGAGGTGGGGCCACACAATGAGCAGTTCTTC.

The gene calls are TRBV28 and TRBJ1-4; the D is unclear. V was pared by 6 bases and J by 4 bases, with 12 bases between. The CDR3 totals 14 residues. In germline, CDR1 is MDHEN, CDR2 SYDVKM. The chain's CDR3 is CASSSPGFNEKLFF. CDR3 coding DNA: TGTGCCAGCAGCAGCCCAGGATTTAATGAAAAACTGTTTTTT.

V usage is TRBV7-9 and J usage is TRBJ1-4; TRBD1 agrees at 8 bases. V was pared by 5 bases and J by 3 bases, with 8 bases of the junction left unmatched. Germline values: CDR1 SEHNR, CDR2 FQNEAQ (reference sequence). The CDR3 consists of 16 residues. CDR3 in DNA: TGTGCCAGCAGCCCACAAGGACAGGGAGCTAATGAAAAACTGTTTTTT. Its protein product is CASSPQGQGANEKLFF.

This clone showed up just a few times. This same CDR3 is encoded by further DNA sequences in the sample. V usage is TRBV7-8 and J usage is TRBJ1-5; D is unresolved. Trimming removed 5 bases at V and 0 bases at J, with 5 bases between. Germline V CDR1 and CDR2: SGHVS, FQNEAQ. The CDR3 totals 13 residues. This chain's CDR3 is CASSPDSNQPQHF. For the CDR3, the DNA is TGTGCCAGCAGCCCGGATAGCAATCAGCCCCAGCATTTT. Combining the CDR3 with reference TRBV7-8 and TRBJ1-5 gives the whole variable domain GAGVSQSPRYKVAKRGQDVALRCDPISGHVSLFWYQQALGQGPEFLTYFQNEAQLDKSGLPSDRFFAERPEGSVSTLKIQRTQQEDSAVYLCASSPDSNQPQHFGDGTRLSIL.

The sample holds a few counts of this clone. The chain employs TRBV14 and TRBJ2-1; perhaps D is TRBD1 or TRBD2 (5 bases each). With 3 bases removed from V and 0 bases from J, the gap between germline ends came to 18 bases. Germline loops: CDR1 SGHDN, CDR2 FVKESK. CDR3 size: 18 residues. CDR3 nucleotides: TGTGCCAGCAGCCATTATGTTGGGGGAACGTTCTCCTACAATGAGCAGTTCTTC. Its translation is CASSHYVGGTFSYNEQFF.

The chain combines TRBV10-3 with TRBJ2-5; 11 positions agree with TRBD2. Germline CDR1 is ENHRY and CDR2 is SYGVKD. The CDR3 length is 17 residues. V lost 2 bases to trimming and J lost 6 bases; unmatched junction nucleotides: 11. The CDR3 loop is CAISEGRLAGGLKTQYF. CDR3 sequence (DNA): TGTGCCATCAGTGAGGGCCGTCTAGCGGGGGGCCTGAAGACCCAGTACTTC.

The table lists this clone with many counts. The J gene is TRBJ1-1, the V gene TRBV5-1; TRBD1 is a possible D gene (6 bases). V gave up 4 bases and J gave up 0 bases, with 10 bases separating them. The germline V gene encodes CDR1 SGHRS and CDR2 YFSETQ. CDR3 length equals 14 residues. Written as DNA, the CDR3 is TGCGCCAGCAGCACTGGACAGATGAACACTGAAGCTTTCTTT. This translates into CASSTGQMNTEAFF.

The chain combines TRBV2 with TRBJ1-5; D is possibly TRBD1 (5 bases). Trimming stripped 7 bases from V and 1 base from J, with 14 bases between. CDR1 and CDR2 (germline): SNHLY, FYNNEI. This CDR3 has 15 amino acids. The CDR3 coding sequence is TGTGCCAGCACACGATTCCGGGACAGCAATCAGCCCCAGCATTTT. As protein: CASTRFRDSNQPQHF.

J is TRBJ2-2 and V is TRBV6-1; TRBD2 might be the D (5 bases). The germline V gene encodes CDR1 MNHNS and CDR2 SASEGT. The CDR3 spans 15 residues. V lost 7 bases and J 2 bases, leaving 14 bases between the germline ends. This CDR3 is CASTSGLDNTGELFF. Written as DNA, the CDR3 is TGTGCCAGCACCTCCGGACTGGACAACACCGGGGAGCTGTTTTTT.

In this sample, this clone turned up a few times. The rearrangement joins TRBV29-1 to TRBJ2-1; D is uncertain. The CDR3 has 11 amino acids. V lost 1 base and J 8 bases, leaving 6 bases between the germline ends. The germline CDR1 and CDR2 sequences are SQVTM and ANQGSEA. The CDR3 protein is CSVEGNYEQFF. CDR3 DNA: TGCAGCGTTGAAGGTAATTATGAGCAGTTCTTC.

This clone occurred a few times. This chain connects TRBV7-2 to TRBJ2-7; 10 bases are a match to TRBD1. Losses at the gene ends were 0 bases for V and 4 bases for J; bases not matched to a gene: 6. Germline values: CDR1 SGHTA, CDR2 FQGNSA. The CDR3 is 16 amino acids. CDR3 region: CASSLAGQGIVYEQYF. For the CDR3, the DNA is TGTGCCAGCAGCTTAGCGGGACAGGGGATTGTATACGAGCAGTACTTC.

This clone was seen only a few times. The chain combines TRBV28 with TRBJ2-1, with TRBD1 identical over 7 bases. The CDR3 is 13 amino acids. The V gene's germline CDR1 is MDHEN and CDR2 SYDVKM. Trimming at V came to 6 bases and at J to 11 bases, leaving 10 bases not matched to a gene. In nucleotides, the CDR3 is TGTGCCAGCAGATCGACAGGGATCGATAAGCAGTTCTTC. It translates to CASRSTGIDKQFF.

This clone showed up just a few times. The chain joins TRBV30 to TRBJ2-7, with D uncertain. The CDR3 runs to 11 residues. Looked up from germline, CDR1 is GTSNPN and CDR2 is SVGIG (reference sequence). Trimming stripped 1 base from V and 4 bases from J, with 5 bases between. The CDR3 protein is CAWSDRYEQYF. The DNA of the CDR3 is TGTGCCTGGAGTGACCGTTACGAGCAGTACTTC.

This sequence joins TRBV7-2 and TRBJ2-2; 7 bases agree with TRBD1. Germline lookup yields CDR1 SGHTA and CDR2 FQGNSA. V trimming: 7 bases; J trimming: 2 bases; junction bases outside the gene matches: 4. The CDR3 is made up of 14 amino acids. The CDR3: CASNRQGNTGELFF. CDR3 nucleotide sequence: TGTGCCAGCAACAGACAGGGTAACACCGGGGAGCTGTTTTTT.

V is TRBV7-9 and J is TRBJ1-6; D not certain. With 5 bases removed from V and 10 bases from J, the gap between germline ends came to 18 bases. The CDR3 sequence is 15 residues long. Germline V CDR1 and CDR2: SEHNR, FQNEAQ (reference sequence). The CDR3 DNA reads TGTGCCAGCAGCACATCGCTGGACGGTGGGTCACCCCTCCACTTT. Amino acid sequence: CASSTSLDGGSPLHF.

This clone was detected a few times. The chain employs TRBV6-1 and TRBJ1-1, with D uncertain. V was cut by 2 bases and J by 0 bases, with 7 bases left in between. CDR1 and CDR2 from the germline V gene are MNHNS and SASEGT. The CDR3 length is 14 residues. CDR3 amino acids: CASSEMEMNTEAFF. Written as DNA, the CDR3 is TGTGCCAGCAGTGAAATGGAAATGAACACTGAAGCTTTCTTT.